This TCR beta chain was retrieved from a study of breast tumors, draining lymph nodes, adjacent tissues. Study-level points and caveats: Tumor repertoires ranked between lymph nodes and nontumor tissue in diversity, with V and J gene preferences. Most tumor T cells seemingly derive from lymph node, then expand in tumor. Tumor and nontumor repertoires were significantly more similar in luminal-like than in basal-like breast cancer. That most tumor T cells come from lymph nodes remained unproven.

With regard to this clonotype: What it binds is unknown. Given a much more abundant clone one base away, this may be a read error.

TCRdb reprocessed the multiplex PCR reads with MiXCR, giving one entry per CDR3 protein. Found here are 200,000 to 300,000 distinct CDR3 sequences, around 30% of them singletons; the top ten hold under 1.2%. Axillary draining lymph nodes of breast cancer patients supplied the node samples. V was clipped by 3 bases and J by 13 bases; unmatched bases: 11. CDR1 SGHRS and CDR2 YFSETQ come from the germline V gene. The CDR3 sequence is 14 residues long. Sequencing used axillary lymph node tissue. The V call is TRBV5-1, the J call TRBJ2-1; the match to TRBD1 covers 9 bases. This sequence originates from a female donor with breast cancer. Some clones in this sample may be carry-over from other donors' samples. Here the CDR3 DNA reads TGCGCCAGCAGCTACGGGACAGGGAAAGAGACCCAGTTCTTC. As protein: CASSYGTGKETQFF.